This T cell receptor beta chain was captured by sequencing in a study of T cell changes during pregnancy in multiple sclerosis. The CDR3 is 16 residues long. V lost 5 bases and J 7 bases, leaving 21 bases between the germline ends. The germline V gene encodes CDR1 SEHNR and CDR2 FQNEAQ (reference sequence). The repertoire was sequenced with immunoSEQ multiplex PCR; TCRdb's copy has only in-frame clones and lacks some. The data hold 84,000 or so clones, with about 95% observed a single time. The receptor was isolated from a female donor with multiple sclerosis, enrolled in a pregnancy study. Sequences were derived from peripheral blood, sampled in the third trimester of pregnancy. The J gene is TRBJ1-5, the V gene TRBV7-9; no definite D call. For the CDR3, the DNA is TGTGCCAGCAGCACCGGCATCCACGGGGTAAGGCAGCCCCAGCATTTT. Its protein is CASSTGIHGVRQPQHF.